The clone carrying this TCR beta chain was seen only once. The antigen is undetermined. From germline, CDR1 is PRHDT and CDR2 FYEKMQ (reference sequence). CDR3 length: 16 amino acids. The junction had 9 bases not matched to a gene; V was cut back by 2 bases and J by 3 bases. TCRdb's copy holds only in-frame clones and misses some; the assay was immunoSEQ multiplex PCR. Among 75,000 to 90,000 clones, almost 97% were seen once, and the ten largest hold about 1.5%. These data belong to a study of cytomegalovirus exposure and HLA in healthy donors. Study observations and caveats: Most TCRs appeared rarely, but some public TCRs recurred in many donors.

This chain joins TRBV13 and TRBJ2-7, with 8 bases fitting TRBD2. The specimen was PBMCs. The TCR comes from a man aged 18 to 30 in good health and CMV-seropositive. This CDR3 reads CASSLLSGSYVYEQYF. The CDR3 DNA follows: TGTGCCAGCAGCTTACTCAGCGGGAGTTATGTCTACGAGCAGTACTTC. Filled out from reference TRBV13 and TRBJ2-7, the complete variable domain reads AAGVIQSPRHLIKEKRETATLKCYPIPRHDTVYWYQQGPGQDPQFLISFYEKMQSDKGSIPDRFSAQQFSDYHSELNMSSLELGDSALYFCASSLLSGSYVYEQYFGPGTRLTVT.